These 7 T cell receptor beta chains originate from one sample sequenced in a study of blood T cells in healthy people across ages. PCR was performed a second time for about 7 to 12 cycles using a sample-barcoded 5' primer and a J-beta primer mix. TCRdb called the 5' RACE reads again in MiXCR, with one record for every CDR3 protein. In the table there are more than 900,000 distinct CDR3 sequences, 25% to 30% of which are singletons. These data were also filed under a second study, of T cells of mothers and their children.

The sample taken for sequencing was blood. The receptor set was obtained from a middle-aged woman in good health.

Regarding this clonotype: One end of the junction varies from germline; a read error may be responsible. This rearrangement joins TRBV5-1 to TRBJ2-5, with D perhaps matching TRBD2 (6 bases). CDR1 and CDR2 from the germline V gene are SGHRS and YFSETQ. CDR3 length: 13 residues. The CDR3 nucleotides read TGCGCCGGCAGCCCCGGGGGAGAAGAGACCCAGTACTTC. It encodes CAGSPGGEETQYF.

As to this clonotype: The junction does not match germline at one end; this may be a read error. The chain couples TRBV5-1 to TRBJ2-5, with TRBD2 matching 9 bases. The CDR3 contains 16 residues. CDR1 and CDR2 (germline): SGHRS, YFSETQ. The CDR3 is CASSPAVAGGKETRYF. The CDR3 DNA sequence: TGCGCCAGCAGTCCTGCAGTGGCGGGGGGGAAAGAGACCCGGTACTTC.

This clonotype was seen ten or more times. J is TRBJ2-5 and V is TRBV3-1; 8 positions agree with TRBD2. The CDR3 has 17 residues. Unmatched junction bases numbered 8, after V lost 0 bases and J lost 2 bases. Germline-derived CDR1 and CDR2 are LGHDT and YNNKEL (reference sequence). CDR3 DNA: TGTGCCAGCAGCCAAGATAACCTAGCGGGTAAACAAGAGACCCAGTACTTC. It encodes CASSQDNLAGKQETQYF.

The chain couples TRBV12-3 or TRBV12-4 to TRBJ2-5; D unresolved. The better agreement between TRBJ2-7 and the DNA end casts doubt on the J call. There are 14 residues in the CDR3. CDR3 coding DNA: TGTGCCAGCAGTTTGCAAGTGAGGTCATCCGAGCAGTACTTC. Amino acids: CASSLQVRSSEQYF.

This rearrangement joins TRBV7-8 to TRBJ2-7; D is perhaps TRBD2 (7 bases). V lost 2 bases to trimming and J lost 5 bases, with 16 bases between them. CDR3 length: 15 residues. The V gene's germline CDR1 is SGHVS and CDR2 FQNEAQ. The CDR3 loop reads CASSLNSGGIDEQYF. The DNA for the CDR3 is TGTGCCAGCAGCTTAAACTCGGGGGGCATCGACGAGCAGTACTTC.

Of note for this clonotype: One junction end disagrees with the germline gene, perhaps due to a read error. DNA of the CDR3: TGTGTCAGCAGGGCCGGGACAGGGAAGTTAGGGGGCTACACCTTC. Its protein product is CVSRAGTGKLGGYTF. This chain uses TRBV7-8 with TRBJ1-2, with 9 positions matching TRBD1. Germline CDR1 SGHVS, CDR2 FQNEAQ. This CDR3 has 15 amino acids.

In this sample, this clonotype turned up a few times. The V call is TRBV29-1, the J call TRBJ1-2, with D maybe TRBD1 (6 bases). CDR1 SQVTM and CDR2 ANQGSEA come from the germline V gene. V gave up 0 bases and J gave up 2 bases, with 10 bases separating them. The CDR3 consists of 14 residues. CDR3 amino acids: CSVEDRGQNYGYTF. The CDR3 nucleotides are TGCAGCGTTGAAGATAGAGGACAGAACTATGGCTACACCTTC.